The 7 T cell receptor beta chains listed next were all sequenced from one sample in a study of blood T cells in healthy people across ages. With a J-beta primer mix and a sample-barcoded 5' primer, a second PCR ran 7 to 11 cycles. Via MiXCR, TCRdb re-called the 5' RACE reads, giving one row per CDR3 protein. The table lists roughly 800,000 distinct CDR3 sequences, 58% of them singletons. The sequenced sample consisted of blood. These receptors originate from a man aged 25 to 40 in good health.

This clonotype showed up just a few times. The chain joins TRBV7-2 to TRBJ2-5; D gene unclear. The germline V and J ends were trimmed by 1 base and 5 bases, with 11 bases remaining between them. The V gene's germline CDR1 is SGHTA and CDR2 FQGNSA. This CDR3 contains 14 residues. The CDR3 spells CASSLVAFRETQYF. The CDR3 DNA follows: TGTGCCAGCAGCTTAGTAGCCTTTCGGGAGACCCAGTACTTC.

The genes are TRBV6-4 and TRBJ2-5, with 9 positions matching TRBD2. The J call may be in error: the DNA end matches TRBJ2-7 better. CDR1 is MRHNA and CDR2 is SNTAGT in the germline V gene. The CDR3 is 15 amino acids. The CDR3 loop reads CASSEVASGAYEQYF. The CDR3, as DNA: TGTGCCAGCAGCGAGGTGGCTAGCGGGGCCTACGAGCAGTACTTC.

The V and J genes are TRBV7-6 and TRBJ2-3; TRBD2 aligns across 9 bases. This CDR3 is built from 17 residues. V dropped 6 bases and J dropped 2; count of bases not matched to a gene: 12. CDR1 is SGHVS and CDR2 is FNYEAQ in the germline V gene. CDR3 in DNA: TGTGCCAGCAGAGTGGCGGGAGGGTTCCTCCTCACAGATACGCAGTATTTT. This codes for CASRVAGGFLLTDTQYF.

The chain has TRBV6-1 and TRBJ2-6; D is uncertain. CDR3 length: 19 amino acids. V lost 5 bases, J lost 0 bases, and 20 bases lay in between. The V gene's germline CDR1 is MNHNS and CDR2 SASEGT. This chain's CDR3 is CASSTTGPDLNSGANVLTF. CDR3 in DNA: TGTGCCAGCAGTACCACCGGACCTGACCTTAACTCTGGGGCCAACGTCCTGACTTTC.

This clonotype showed up just a few times. J is TRBJ2-2 and V is TRBV11-2, with 15 bases that match TRBD2. The J segment lost 3 bases and the V segment lost 0 bases, leaving 5 bases of the junction unmatched. Per germline, CDR1 SGHAT and CDR2 FQNNGV. This CDR3 has 19 amino acids. CDR3 sequence reads: CASSLDGTSGGLHTGELFF. CDR3 DNA: TGTGCCAGCAGCTTAGATGGGACTAGCGGGGGGCTCCACACCGGGGAGCTGTTTTTT.

The gene calls are TRBV18 and TRBJ2-7; TRBD1 aligns across 10 bases. Germline values: CDR1 KGHSH, CDR2 LQKENI. V shed 6 bases and J 6 bases; nucleotides not matched to a gene: 14. The CDR3 consists of 16 residues. The CDR3 sequence is CASSNPLRDRGGEQYF. In DNA form, the CDR3 reads TGTGCCAGCTCCAACCCCCTCCGGGACAGGGGTGGCGAGCAGTACTTC.

This clonotype was seen a few times. The V and J genes are TRBV28 and TRBJ2-1; maybe TRBD2 (5 bases). Per germline, CDR1 MDHEN and CDR2 SYDVKM. V lost 5 bases to trimming and J lost 9 bases, with 11 bases between them. The CDR3 contains 12 residues. CDR3 residues: CASSMIALEQFF. The CDR3 region has the DNA TGTGCCAGCAGTATGATAGCGCTTGAGCAGTTCTTC.